The 20 T cell receptor beta chains listed next were all sequenced from one sample in a study of control samples from healthy donors and cancer patients (dated by TCRdb to the early 2020s). Libraries were constructed by the immunoSEQ multiplex PCR assay. TCRdb carries this immuneACCESS record with in-frame sequences only. Its versions omit some clonotypes, under half of them owing to an unresolved V gene in the studies checked, with the rest unexplained. This sample has more than 150,000 clones in its table, and 93% of those were observed once. 2% to 2.5% of the sample goes to the ten largest clones. Source material: blood. These TCRs come from a man aged 45-65 years in good health.

The genes are TRBV24-1 and TRBJ2-7, with a weak D call TRBD1 (5 bases). In germline, CDR1 is KGHDR, CDR2 SFDVKD. V was clipped by 3 bases and J by 3 bases, with 14 bases between them. This CDR3 spans 15 amino acids. CDR3 coding DNA: TGTGCCACCAGTGATACAACAGGATCTATCTACGAGCAGTACTTC. It codes for CATSDTTGSIYEQYF.

The genes are TRBV5-1 and TRBJ2-2; D unresolved. The CDR3 contains 14 residues. The V gene lost 1 base and the J gene lost 0 bases, with 4 bases spanning the gap. Germline values: CDR1 SGHRS, CDR2 YFSETQ. Here the CDR3 DNA reads TGCGCCAGCAGCTTGTACTCGAACACCGGGGAGCTGTTTTTT. This sequence encodes CASSLYSNTGELFF.

The rearrangement uses TRBV7-2 and TRBJ2-7, with a tentative D call TRBD1 (5 bases). The CDR3 has 11 residues. Germline CDR1 SGHTA, CDR2 FQGNSA. V shed 5 bases and J shed 5 bases, with 7 bases lying between them. In DNA, the CDR3 is TGTGCCAGCAGCAGGGGAAACGAGCAGTACTTC. It is translated as CASSRGNEQYF.

The chain recombines TRBV6-5 with TRBJ1-5; 8 bases match TRBD1. Germline CDR1 is MNHEY and CDR2 is SVGAGI. V lost 11 bases to trimming and J lost 0 bases; unmatched junction nucleotides: 3. This CDR3 is 13 amino acids long. CDR3: CAGQGLSNQPQHF. The CDR3 nucleotides read TGTGCCGGACAGGGACTTAGCAATCAGCCCCAGCATTTT.

This chain connects TRBV18 to TRBJ1-5, with D unresolved. The CDR3 runs 12 residues. From germline, CDR1 is KGHSH and CDR2 LQKENI. Trimming stripped 0 bases from V and 9 bases from J, with 6 bases between. The DNA for the CDR3 is TGTGCCAGCTCACCACCGACTGGGCCCCAGCATTTT. It translates to CASSPPTGPQHF.

This chain joins TRBV9 and TRBJ2-1; possible D gene TRBD1, 6 bases. The germline V gene has CDR1 SGDLS and CDR2 YYNGEE. V gave up 1 base and J gave up 9 bases, with 11 bases separating them. This CDR3 region has 13 residues. The CDR3 loop is CASSVQSQGEQFF. Here the CDR3 DNA reads TGTGCCAGCAGCGTACAATCACAGGGTGAGCAGTTCTTC.

J is TRBJ1-4 and V is TRBV6-4, with D uncertain. CDR1 and CDR2 (germline): MRHNA, SNTAGT. CDR3 size: 13 residues. V was clipped by 6 bases and J by 7 bases, with 12 bases between them. This CDR3 is CASSQREGEKLFF. CDR3 in DNA: TGTGCCAGCAGCCAGAGGGAGGGTGAAAAACTGTTTTTT.

The CDR3 protein is CASSPGTGSNEKLFF. The CDR3, as DNA: TGTGCCAGCAGTCCAGGGACAGGATCTAATGAAAAACTGTTTTTT. J is TRBJ1-4 and V is TRBV25-1; 8 nucleotides align to TRBD1. The V gene end was trimmed by 5 bases and the J gene end by 3 bases; junction bases not matched to a gene: 5. Germline-derived CDR1 and CDR2 are MGHDK and SYGVNS. The CDR3 loop spans 15 amino acids.

This chain links TRBV28 with TRBJ2-1; 14 bases fit TRBD2. Germline V gene data show CDR1 as MDHEN and CDR2 as SYDVKM. The length of the CDR3 is 16 residues. The ends lost 6 bases at V and 5 bases at J; junction bases unmatched: 6. DNA for the CDR3: TGTGCCAGCAGAGTGGGACTAGCGGGGGCTGACAATGAGCAGTTCTTC. Translating gives CASRVGLAGADNEQFF.

The CDR3 region is CASSISGTSSSTDTQYF. The CDR3 coding sequence is TGTGCCAGCAGCATCTCCGGGACTAGCAGTAGCACAGATACGCAGTATTTT. The chain links TRBV9 to TRBJ2-3, with 9 bases fitting TRBD2. The CDR3 spans 17 residues. After removal of 4 bases from V and 0 bases from J, the junction contained 9 bases not matched to a gene. Germline CDR1 SGDLS, CDR2 YYNGEE. The whole variable domain, filled in from reference TRBV9 and TRBJ2-3, reads DSGVTQTPKHLITATGQRVTLRCSPRSGDLSVYWYQQSLDQGLQFLIQYYNGEERAKGNILERFSAQQFPDLHSELNLSSLELGDSALYFCASSISGTSSSTDTQYFGPGTRLTVL.

The chain combines TRBV19 with TRBJ2-1; 12 nucleotides align to TRBD1. V lost 10 bases, J lost 9 bases, and 10 bases stayed unmatched. The CDR3 consists of 14 residues. Germline CDR1 LNHDA, CDR2 SQIVND (reference sequence). CDR3 amino acids: CATDPGQGAGEQFF. In nucleotides, the CDR3 is TGTGCCACTGACCCGGGACAGGGGGCGGGTGAGCAGTTCTTC.

V is TRBV6-5 and J is TRBJ2-7; possible D gene TRBD1, 5 bases. CDR3 size: 14 residues. The germline CDR1 and CDR2 sequences are MNHEY and SVGAGI. V was shortened by 6 bases and J by 5 bases, with 17 bases between the two germline ends. CDR3 DNA sequence: TGTGCCAGCAGCATCGGGCAGGGTCGCCACGAGCAGTACTTC. It codes for CASSIGQGRHEQYF.

The chain employs TRBV19 and TRBJ2-1; D unclear. The CDR3 loop spans 13 amino acids. The ends were cut back, 4 bases at V and 4 bases at J, with 8 bases in the middle. Germline V gene sequence: CDR1 LNHDA, CDR2 SQIVND (reference sequence). CDR3 region: CASSSAGYNEQFF. CDR3 coding DNA: TGTGCCAGTAGTAGTGCCGGGTACAATGAGCAGTTCTTC.

V and J are TRBV4-1 and TRBJ2-7; D remains ambiguous. The CDR3 spans 18 residues. Germline values: CDR1 MGHRA, CDR2 YSYEKL. V dropped 5 bases and J dropped 2 bases, with 25 bases sitting between them. CDR3 DNA sequence: TGCGCCAGCAGCTTAATTTCGCCTAGGTCGGATATTCCCTACGAGCAGTACTTC. Translated, it gives CASSLISPRSDIPYEQYF.

This chain uses TRBV12-3 or TRBV12-4 with TRBJ1-1; no clear D. The CDR3 is made up of 13 amino acids. V was cut by 7 bases and J by 1 base, with 10 bases left in between. The CDR3 DNA follows: TGTGCCAGCACCTTTGCAAAGAACACTGAAGCTTTCTTT. This encodes CASTFAKNTEAFF.

The chain carries TRBV28 and TRBJ2-3; D gene ambiguous. Germline V lookup: CDR1 MDHEN, CDR2 SYDVKM. CDR3 length: 11 residues. The V and J ends lost 5 bases and 11 bases respectively, with 11 bases between them. The CDR3 is CASSPSVVQYF. The CDR3 region has the DNA TGTGCCAGCAGTCCCTCCGTCGTGCAGTATTTT. Full variable domain (rest looked up from reference TRBV28 and TRBJ2-3): DVKVTQSSRYLVKRTGEKVFLECVQDMDHENMFWYRQDPGLGLRLIYFSYDVKMKEKGDIPEGYSVSREKKERFSLILESASTNQTSMYLCASSPSVVQYFGPGTRLTVL.

V usage is TRBV3-1 (or the pseudogene TRBV3-2) and J usage is TRBJ2-7; 9 positions agree with TRBD1. The CDR3 consists of 13 residues. V lost 4 bases and J lost 4; bases outside the gene matches: 2. CDR1 is LGHDT and CDR2 is YNNKEL in the germline V gene (reference sequence). The DNA of the CDR3 is TGTGCCAGCAGCCCGACAGGGGGATACGAGCAGTACTTC. Translating it yields CASSPTGGYEQYF.

The J gene is TRBJ1-5, the V gene TRBV5-6, with TRBD1 as a possible D gene (5 bases). Trimming removed 0 bases from V and 2 bases from J, with 15 bases in between. There are 17 residues in the CDR3. From germline, CDR1 is SGHDT and CDR2 YYEEEE. The CDR3 spells CASSLAGTYWGNQPQHF. Here the CDR3 DNA reads TGTGCCAGCAGCTTGGCGGGGACTTACTGGGGCAATCAGCCCCAGCATTTT.

This clone was detected only a few times. The chain employs TRBV10-1 and TRBJ2-7, with 9 bases fitting TRBD1. This CDR3 has 12 residues. CDR1 WNHNN and CDR2 SYGVQD come from the germline V gene (reference sequence). V shed 10 bases, J shed 2 bases, and the junction held 3 bases outside the gene matches. CDR3 residues: CATGTGTYEQYF. In DNA, the CDR3 is TGCGCCACCGGGACAGGGACCTACGAGCAGTACTTC.

CDR3 residues: CASSARANTGELFF. The CDR3 DNA reads as TGTGCCAGCAGTGCGAGGGCGAACACCGGGGAGCTGTTTTTT. The chain recombines TRBV25-1 with TRBJ2-2; tentative D call: TRBD2 (5 bases). Trimming took off 4 bases at V and 0 bases at J, with 6 bases between the two ends. Germline CDR1 reads MGHDK; CDR2 reads SYGVNS. The length of the CDR3 is 14 residues.